The clone carrying this T cell receptor (beta chain) has a handful of counts. The target antigen is unknown. Libraries were prepared by immunoSEQ multiplex PCR; TCRdb keeps only in-frame clonotypes and omits some of them. The sample lists 100,000 or so clones, more than 85% occurring once. The V gene end was trimmed by 7 bases and the J gene end by 2 bases; junction bases not matched to a gene: 7. The CDR3 loop spans 16 amino acids. CDR1 is MDHEN, CDR2 SYDVKM, per germline. The sample comes from a study of T cell responses to AZD1222 COVID-19 vaccine. Study-level results: Variant regions that are unmutated are reportedly the target of nearly half of spike-specific TCRs.

The V and J genes are TRBV28 and TRBJ2-1; 11 bases are shared with TRBD2. The sequence derives from an adult in good health. The sequencing used peripheral blood, collected on day 0 of AZD1222 vaccination. The CDR3 region has the DNA TGTGCCAGCAAGAGGACTAGCGGGTTTCCCTACAATGAGCAGTTCTTC. This gives the protein CASKRTSGFPYNEQFF.